This T cell receptor beta chain was recovered during a study of T-cell reconstitution after alpha-beta-depleted transplantation in children. Notes on the study in general: The high TCRbeta diversity at day 60 in some patients came from surviving recipient T cells and thymic progenitors. When one year had passed after transplant, most T-cell counts and diversity came from newly produced T cells. Alpha-beta T cells about two months after transplant reportedly derived from several hundred expanded graft clones.

V lost 8 bases and J lost 5; bases outside the gene matches: 15. Germline lookup yields CDR1 MNHEY and CDR2 SVGEGT. There are 17 residues in the CDR3. This clonotype came up a few times. Its antigen is not known. TCRbeta library construction was performed incorporating unique molecular identifiers. Via MiXCR, TCRdb re-called the PCR reads, giving one row per CDR3 protein. The top ten hold about 0.79% of the sample, which has 670,000 or so distinct CDR3 sequences, 13% seen once. This rearrangement joins TRBV6-2 or TRBV6-3 to TRBJ2-7, with 13 bases matching TRBD2. This receptor was obtained from a girl aged 2 to 9 with congenital amegakaryocytic thrombocytopenia, due to receive a stem cell transplant. The sample here was PBMCs, taken before TCRalphabeta/CD19-depleted stem cell transplant. CDR3 in DNA: TGTGCCAGCGTTTACGGGAGGGGACTAGCGGGAACTAACGAGCAGTACTTC. Protein product: CASVYGRGLAGTNEQYF.